This TCR beta chain was sequenced for a study of cytomegalovirus exposure and HLA in healthy donors. Turning to the study itself: A prior study identified 117 million unique TCR beta sequences from roughly 180 million T cells. Within an early data release were approximately 85 million unique TCRs drawn from HLA-typed donors.

Germline V gene sequence: CDR1 SGHTA, CDR2 FQGTGA. The CDR3 runs 13 residues. Unmatched junction bases numbered 2, after V lost 2 bases and J lost 5 bases. The primer mix had 60 Vbeta and 13 Jbeta primers. Data came from immunoSEQ multiplex PCR; TCRdb stores just in-frame clones and leaves some out. This sample has under 120,000 clones; 74% occur once, and the top ten carry about 2.8%. All donors participated as healthy donors of bone marrow. The chain is built from TRBV7-3 and TRBJ2-5; TRBD2 matches at 7 bases. The sample taken for sequencing was PBMCs. The origin of this receptor is a man in his fifties or sixties in good health and CMV-seropositive. This chain's CDR3 is CASSLRAGETQYF. The CDR3 nucleotides are TGTGCCAGCAGCTTACGAGCGGGGGAGACCCAGTACTTC.